This TCR beta chain was obtained from a study of blood T cell repertoires in COVID-19. Study-wide context: Acute-phase and convalescent COVID-19 samples originated in the United States, Italy and Spain. Sources were T cells, B-cell-depleted T cells, or PBMCs; the material itself was cDNA or gDNA.

Methods used by the authors: Amplified reference gene primers provided the basis for estimating nucleated cell counts. Using immunoSEQ multiplex PCR, the repertoire was profiled, and TCRdb retains in-frame clones only, with some absent. V and J calls and clone size are as listed in that table; D and trimming were resolved from the DNA. Found here are approximately 94,000 clones, more than 65% of them singletons; the top ten hold around a quarter. V was pared by 1 base and J by 9 bases, with 23 bases between. Germline assignment: CDR1 KGHSH and CDR2 LQKENI. This CDR3 spans 17 amino acids. This chain connects TRBV18 to TRBJ2-3, with TRBD2 as a possible D gene (7 bases). Sequencing was done on a sample of peripheral blood. This TCR was sampled from a man aged 55 to 69 with acute or convalescent COVID-19. The CDR3 region has the DNA TGTGCCAGCTCACCACGGGAGGGCAGGGGAAAATTCGGCACGCAGTATTTT. It yields the protein CASSPREGRGKFGTQYF.